Shown below are 28 T cell receptor beta chains from a single sample sequenced in a study of Graves' ophthalmopathy and Graves' hyperthyroidism. The sequenced template was RNA, covering the TCR beta CDR3 region. Investigators did first-round RT-PCR with HTBI primers, then second-round multiplex PCR. TCRdb re-analysed the multiplex PCR reads in MiXCR, keeping a single row per CDR3 protein. The profile shows 24,000 or so distinct CDR3 sequences, 45% to 60% of them singletons. Sequencing input: peripheral blood. The receptors were gathered from an adult woman with stable Graves' hyperthyroidism.

By share, this clonotype counts as medium-sized (0.01 to 0.1%). The genes are TRBV6-6 and TRBJ2-7; D might be TRBD1 (5 bases). Germline V gene data show CDR1 as MNHNY and CDR2 as SVGAGI (reference sequence). The V end was cut by 7 bases, the J end by 3 bases, with 16 bases between. This CDR3 contains 14 residues. The CDR3: CASTMAGLGYEQYF. CDR3 sequence (DNA): TGTGCCAGCACAATGGCAGGGTTAGGCTACGAGCAGTACTTC.

This clonotype was counted many times. The rearrangement uses TRBV27 and TRBJ2-3, with 7 bases lining up with TRBD2. Germline-derived CDR1 and CDR2 are MNHEY and SMNVEV (reference sequence). CDR3 size: 17 residues. V dropped 7 bases and J dropped 0; count of bases not matched to a gene: 13. DNA of the CDR3: TGTGCCAGCACCCAAAGGTCCGGACTAGTTAGCACAGATACGCAGTATTTT. Translated: CASTQRSGLVSTDTQYF.

CDR3 protein: CASSVWVEKGSYEQFF. The CDR3 nucleotides are TGTGCCAGCAGCGTGTGGGTCGAGAAAGGTTCGTATGAGCAGTTCTTC. J is TRBJ2-1 and V is TRBV11-3, with D unclear. Germline V gene lookup returns CDR1 SGHNT and CDR2 YENEEA. The ends were cut back, 5 bases at V and 8 bases at J, with 22 bases in the middle. This CDR3 region has 16 residues. Filled out from reference TRBV11-3 and TRBJ2-1, the complete variable domain reads EAGVVQSPRYKIIEKKQPVAFWCNPISGHNTLYWYLQNLGQGPELLIRYENEEAVDDSQLPKDRFSAERLKGVDSTLKIQPAELGDSAVYLCASSVWVEKGSYEQFFGPGTRLTVL.

The sample holds many counts of this clonotype. A much larger clone lies a single base off, so this may be a read error. The rearrangement uses TRBV6-5 and TRBJ2-5; the match to TRBD2 covers 7 bases. CDR1 MNHEY and CDR2 SVGAGI come from the germline V gene. The CDR3 extends over 16 amino acids. Trimming removed 0 bases from V and 5 bases from J; junction bases left unmatched: 9. This CDR3 reads CASSYSNLREGETQYF. DNA for the CDR3: TGTGCCAGCAGTTACTCGAATCTCAGGGAGGGGGAGACCCAGTACTTC.

This clonotype is labeled medium-sized. The V call is TRBV19, the J call TRBJ2-7; D call uncertain. Trimming shortened V by 2 bases and J by 2 bases, and 1 base separated the two germline ends. Germline values: CDR1 LNHDA, CDR2 SQIVND (reference sequence). The CDR3 spans 11 residues. CDR3 coding DNA: TGTGCCAGTAGTATACCCTACGAGCAGTACTTC. Its translation: CASSIPYEQYF.

The CDR3 DNA follows: TGTGCCACCAGTGGAACAGAGAACACTGAAGCTTTCTTT. Its protein product is CATSGTENTEAFF. The chain recombines TRBV24-1 with TRBJ1-1; the D is unclear. Germline V CDR1 and CDR2: KGHDR, SFDVKD. The CDR3 is 13 residues long. Trimming cost V 5 bases and J 1 base, with 7 bases left between them.

This chain connects TRBV12-3 or TRBV12-4 to TRBJ2-7; D gene unclear. The CDR3 contains 13 residues. Trimming took off 1 base at V and 4 bases at J, with 8 bases between the two ends. The CDR3 nucleotides are TGTGCCAGCAGTTTAGGGCCAGAATACGAGCAGTACTTC. This codes for CASSLGPEYEQYF.

This clonotype has only a few counts. The chain uses TRBV29-1 and TRBJ2-3; D is tentatively TRBD1 or TRBD2 (5 bases each). The CDR3 totals 12 residues. Germline CDR1 reads SQVTM; CDR2 reads ANQGSEA. Deletions cut 4 bases from V and 1 base from J, with 6 bases between. The chain's CDR3 is CSVVGGTDTQYF. The CDR3, as DNA: TGCAGCGTTGTGGGGGGCACAGATACGCAGTATTTT.

As concerns this clonotype: The junction shows a germline mismatch at one end, possibly a read error. The rearrangement links TRBV7-3 to TRBJ2-4; TRBD1 agrees at 8 bases. Germline V gives CDR1 SGHTA, CDR2 FQGTGA. The CDR3 consists of 12 residues. The CDR3 spells CASSAAGGDTHF. As DNA, the CDR3 is TGTGCCAGCAGCGCAGCAGGGGGCGATACGCACTTC.

The chain couples TRBV6-4 to TRBJ2-7, with 10 bases fitting TRBD1. This CDR3 contains 16 residues. The junction had 11 bases not matched to a gene; V was cut back by 7 bases and J by 2 bases. Germline V gives CDR1 MRHNA, CDR2 SNTAGT. The CDR3 DNA reads TGTGCCAGCAAACAGGGGACGGACAGGGGGACCTACGAGCAGTACTTC. It yields the protein CASKQGTDRGTYEQYF.

This clonotype appeared a few times. V usage is TRBV10-3 and J usage is TRBJ2-7; 14 positions agree with TRBD2. J lost 6 bases, V lost 6 bases, and 4 bases had no gene match. Germline CDR1 is ENHRY and CDR2 is SYGVKD. The CDR3 contains 14 residues. The CDR3 protein is CAIRGLAGEGEQYF. CDR3 coding DNA: TGTGCCATCAGGGGACTAGCGGGAGAAGGCGAGCAGTACTTC.

In its sample, this clonotype was seen many times. V is TRBV28 and J is TRBJ2-7; D is unresolved. The germline V gene encodes CDR1 MDHEN and CDR2 SYDVKM. The CDR3 runs to 15 residues. The V end was cut by 1 base, the J end by 2 bases, with 12 bases between. The CDR3 bases are TGTGCCAGCAGTTTATCGTTCCGGGCAACCTACGAGCAGTACTTC. Its protein is CASSLSFRATYEQYF. The full variable domain, in which reference TRBV28 and TRBJ2-7 provide the parts outside the CDR3, is DVKVTQSSRYLVKRTGEKVFLECVQDMDHENMFWYRQDPGLGLRLIYFSYDVKMKEKGDIPEGYSVSREKKERFSLILESASTNQTSMYLCASSLSFRATYEQYFGPGTRLTVT.

In regard to this clonotype: A junction boundary mismatches the germline segment, possibly from a read error. J is TRBJ1-5 and V is TRBV19; D not certain. Germline assignment: CDR1 LNHDA and CDR2 SQIVND (reference sequence). This CDR3 has 13 residues. The CDR3 DNA reads as TGTGCCAGTGGTATGATGGGCAATCAGCCCCAGCATTTT. As protein: CASGMMGNQPQHF. Full variable domain (missing parts from reference TRBV19 and TRBJ1-5): DGGITQSPKYLFRKEGQNVTLSCEQNLNHDAMYWYRQDPGQGLRLIYYSQIVNDFQKGDIAEGYSVSREKKESFPLTVTSAQKNPTAFYLCASGMMGNQPQHFGDGTRLSIL.

This clonotype was seen just once. The gene calls are TRBV7-2 and TRBJ1-2, with D unclear. Between the trimmed V and J ends, which lost 3 bases and 8 bases, there was a span of 13 bases. The CDR3 is 13 amino acids. Germline CDR1 reads SGHTA; CDR2 reads FQGNSA. The CDR3 DNA reads TGTGCCAGCAGCTTGGCACTAGGGTCAGGCTACACCTTC. Its protein product is CASSLALGSGYTF. Full variable domain (rest looked up from reference TRBV7-2 and TRBJ1-2): GAGVSQSPSNKVTEKGKDVELRCDPISGHTALYWYRQSLGQGLEFLIYFQGNSAPDKSGLPSDRFSAERTGGSVSTLTIQRTQQEDSAVYLCASSLALGSGYTFGSGTRLTVV.

This sequence joins TRBV5-1 and TRBJ2-7; D may correspond to TRBD1 or TRBD2 (5 bases each). The CDR3 covers 15 residues. CDR1 is SGHRS, CDR2 YFSETQ, per germline. Deletions cut 2 bases from V and 0 bases from J, with 12 bases between. DNA of the CDR3: TGCGCCAGCAGCTTAGGGACGTCGAGCTCCTACGAGCAGTACTTC. It encodes CASSLGTSSSYEQYF. The full variable domain, with the rest looked up from reference TRBV5-1 and TRBJ2-7, is KAGVTQTPRYLIKTRGQQVTLSCSPISGHRSVSWYQQTPGQGLQFLFEYFSETQRNKGNFPGRFSGRQFSNSRSEMNVSTLELGDSALYLCASSLGTSSSYEQYFGPGTRLTVT.

The rearrangement joins TRBV7-6 to TRBJ2-3; 11 positions agree with TRBD1. V dropped 4 bases and J dropped 4; count of bases not matched to a gene: 1. CDR1 is SGHVS, CDR2 FNYEAQ, per germline. This CDR3 has 14 amino acids. The CDR3 region is CASSSGQGADTQYF. The DNA for the CDR3 is TGTGCCAGCAGCTCGGGACAGGGGGCAGATACGCAGTATTTT.

The chain employs TRBV7-9 and TRBJ2-1, with TRBD2 identical over 9 bases. Germline V CDR1 and CDR2: SEHNR, FQNEAQ (reference sequence). This CDR3 is 15 amino acids long. After removal of 3 bases from V and 6 bases from J, the junction contained 6 bases not matched to a gene. Here the CDR3 reads CASSFGLARGNEQFF. The CDR3 DNA sequence: TGTGCCAGCAGCTTCGGACTAGCGCGGGGCAATGAGCAGTTCTTC.

This clonotype was seen repeatedly, ten times or more. This CDR3 reads CASSQGLAGGEQYF. CDR3 nucleotides: TGTGCCAGCAGCCAAGGGCTAGCGGGAGGCGAGCAGTACTTC. The J gene is TRBJ2-7, the V gene TRBV3-1, with TRBD2 identical over 11 bases. V lost 1 base, J lost 6 bases, and 2 bases stayed unmatched. The germline V gene encodes CDR1 LGHDT and CDR2 YNNKEL (reference sequence). The CDR3 length is 14 residues.

The CDR3 DNA is TGTGCCAGCAGTTTGGGGTTGGTCACTGAAGCTTTCTTT. It codes for CASSLGLVTEAFF. The gene calls are TRBV12-3 or TRBV12-4 and TRBJ1-1; no clear D. Trimming removed 3 bases from V and 4 bases from J, with 9 bases in between. The CDR3 has 13 amino acids.

This clonotype was counted ten times or more. The chain links TRBV6-1 to TRBJ2-2; 7 bases line up with TRBD2. Losses at the gene ends were 2 bases for V and 6 bases for J; bases not matched to a gene: 6. CDR1 is MNHNS and CDR2 is SASEGT in the germline V gene. CDR3 length: 15 amino acids. The CDR3 region is CASSERTSIPGELFF. The CDR3 coding sequence is TGTGCCAGCAGTGAAAGGACTAGTATCCCCGGGGAGCTGTTTTTT.

This clonotype ranks as medium-sized. The chain carries TRBV5-1 and TRBJ1-6; maybe TRBD1 (6 bases). The V gene lost 4 bases and the J gene lost 5 bases, with 10 bases spanning the gap. Germline lookup yields CDR1 SGHRS and CDR2 YFSETQ. The CDR3 spans 14 residues. The CDR3 protein is CASSPGQHNSPLHF. CDR3 sequence (DNA): TGCGCCAGCAGCCCGGGACAACATAATTCACCCCTCCACTTT.

This clonotype was observed at least ten times. CDR3: CASSQDKKRVASFGQYF. The CDR3, as DNA: TGTGCCAGCAGCCAAGATAAGAAGCGGGTCGCATCCTTCGGGCAGTATTTT. The chain has TRBV14 and TRBJ2-3; the D gene is possibly TRBD2 (6 bases). Germline V lookup: CDR1 SGHDN, CDR2 FVKESK. CDR3 length: 17 amino acids. The V end was cut by 0 bases, the J end by 11 bases, with 24 bases between.

This clonotype was observed many times. The V gene is TRBV6-5, the J gene TRBJ1-4, with TRBD1 matching 10 bases. The CDR3 loop spans 14 amino acids. The junction had 6 bases not matched to a gene; V was cut back by 6 bases and J by 8 bases. Germline CDR1 reads MNHEY; CDR2 reads SVGAGI. The CDR3 coding sequence is TGTGCCAGCAGCAAAGACAGGGGGCTCGAAAAACTGTTTTTT. Amino acid sequence: CASSKDRGLEKLFF.

Regarding this clonotype: An end of the junction does not agree with germline; a read error may underlie this. The V gene is TRBV5-1, the J gene TRBJ2-5; tentative D call: TRBD1 (6 bases). This CDR3 has 15 residues. Germline CDR1 and CDR2: SGHRS and YFSETQ. The CDR3 DNA reads as TGTGCCAGCAGCCTATGGACAGCGCCCCAAGAGACCCAGTACTTC. Amino acids: CASSLWTAPQETQYF.

The sample holds many counts of this clonotype. The V gene is TRBV27, the J gene TRBJ2-2; 11 bases match TRBD2. The CDR3 has 17 residues. The trim removed 2 bases at V and 7 bases at J, leaving 9 bases unmatched. The V gene's germline CDR1 is MNHEY and CDR2 SMNVEV (reference sequence). The CDR3 bases are TGTGCCAGCAGTTTAGGTCCACTAGCGGGAGTTGGCGGGGAGCTGTTTTTT. Its translation is CASSLGPLAGVGGELFF.

The V call is TRBV24-1, the J call TRBJ1-2, with D possibly TRBD1 on 5 matching bases. V was pared by 5 bases and J by 8 bases, with 14 bases between. CDR3 length: 13 amino acids. CDR1 KGHDR and CDR2 SFDVKD come from the germline V gene. The CDR3 region is CATSGFRGEGYTF. The CDR3 region has the DNA TGTGCCACCAGTGGTTTCAGAGGGGAGGGCTACACCTTC.

Judged by abundance, this clonotype is medium-sized (0.01 to 0.1%). The rearrangement uses TRBV7-9 and TRBJ2-3; D remains unclear. The CDR3 is 13 residues long. CDR1 SEHNR and CDR2 FQNEAQ come from the germline V gene (reference sequence). The V and J ends lost 2 bases and 2 bases respectively, with 5 bases between them. The CDR3: CASSLTTTDTQYF. In DNA, the CDR3 is TGTGCCAGCAGCTTAACGACCACAGATACGCAGTATTTT.

The rearrangement links TRBV5-6 to TRBJ2-7, with a possible D match to TRBD1 (5 bases). The CDR3 covers 13 residues. CDR1 and CDR2 from the germline V gene are SGHDT and YYEEEE. Trimming removed 7 bases from V and 5 bases from J, with 16 bases in between. The CDR3 region has the DNA TGTGCCAGCCATCAGAGACAGTCCCACGAGCAGTACTTC. Translated, it gives CASHQRQSHEQYF.